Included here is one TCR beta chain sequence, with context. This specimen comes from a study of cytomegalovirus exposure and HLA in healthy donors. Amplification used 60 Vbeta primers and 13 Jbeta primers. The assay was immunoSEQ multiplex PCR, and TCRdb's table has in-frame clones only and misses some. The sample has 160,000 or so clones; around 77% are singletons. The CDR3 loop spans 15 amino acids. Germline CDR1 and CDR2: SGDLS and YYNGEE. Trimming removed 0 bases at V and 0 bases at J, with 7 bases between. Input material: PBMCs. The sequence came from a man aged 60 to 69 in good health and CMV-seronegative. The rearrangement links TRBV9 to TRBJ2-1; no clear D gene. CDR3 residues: CASSVAESSYNEQFF. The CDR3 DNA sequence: TGTGCCAGCAGCGTAGCAGAAAGCTCCTACAATGAGCAGTTCTTC.